These 21 T cell receptor beta chains came from one sample sequenced in a study of early T cells in non-severe SARS-CoV-2 infection. TCRdb used MiXCR to reprocess the 5' RACE reads, holding one entry per CDR3 protein. The sample shows 70,000 to 95,000 distinct CDR3 sequences, over 9% of them seen only once. Sequences were obtained from whole blood. All receptors come from an adult who was a healthcare worker with PCR-confirmed SARS-CoV-2 infection or an uninfected control (not recorded which).

The rearrangement uses TRBV29-1 and TRBJ2-5; 8 positions agree with TRBD1. The trim removed 6 bases at V and 5 bases at J, leaving 11 bases unmatched. The CDR3 is 14 amino acids. Germline V gene sequence: CDR1 SQVTM, CDR2 ANQGSEA. The CDR3 bases are TGCAGCGTCTACCTGACAGGGGAAGGGGAGACCCAGTACTTC. Translating it yields CSVYLTGEGETQYF.

Only a few counts were recorded for this clonotype. V and J are TRBV4-2 and TRBJ2-5; 13 bases match TRBD2. Looked up from germline, CDR1 is LGHNA and CDR2 is YNFKEQ. CDR3 length: 20 amino acids. J was trimmed by 4 bases and V by 4 bases; bases with no gene match: 18. The CDR3 loop reads CASSLAKTSGRARGIETQYF. CDR3 nucleotides: TGTGCCAGCAGCCTCGCTAAAACTAGCGGGAGGGCCCGGGGGATAGAGACCCAGTACTTC.

This clonotype came up many times. V and J are TRBV4-1 and TRBJ2-5; D is undetermined. There are 15 residues in the CDR3. V lost 1 base, J lost 3 bases, and 12 bases lay in between. The germline V gene encodes CDR1 MGHRA and CDR2 YSYEKL. CDR3 nucleotides: TGCGCCAGCAGCCAAGTGGGTGTAGGCAAAGAGACCCAGTACTTC. Its protein is CASSQVGVGKETQYF.

The rearrangement joins TRBV10-3 to TRBJ1-4; the D is unclear. This CDR3 is built from 13 residues. Germline V gives CDR1 ENHRY, CDR2 SYGVKD. The V gene lost 6 bases and the J gene lost 7 bases, with 12 bases spanning the gap. CDR3 amino acids: CAIRGVLGEKLFF. The CDR3 coding sequence is TGTGCCATCAGGGGAGTTTTGGGTGAAAAACTGTTTTTT.

The V gene is TRBV4-1, the J gene TRBJ2-2; D remains ambiguous. Germline V lookup: CDR1 MGHRA, CDR2 YSYEKL. The V gene lost 0 bases and the J gene lost 0 bases, with 8 bases spanning the gap. This CDR3 region has 16 residues. The CDR3 is CASSQDGRTNTGELFF. CDR3 bases: TGCGCCAGCAGCCAAGACGGCAGAACGAACACCGGGGAGCTGTTTTTT.

Only a few counts were recorded for this clonotype. The chain recombines TRBV29-1 with TRBJ1-6; D possibly corresponds to TRBD1 (5 bases). From germline, CDR1 is SQVTM and CDR2 ANQGSEA. Trimming removed 8 bases from V and 10 bases from J, with 21 bases in between. There are 14 residues in the CDR3. CDR3 sequence (DNA): TGCAGCCTCGAGGGGTCTACTTATTGGTCACCCCTCCACTTT. Translation: CSLEGSTYWSPLHF.

This clonotype was observed many times. V is TRBV7-3 and J is TRBJ2-5; D possibly corresponds to TRBD1 (5 bases). Trimming removed 0 bases at V and 5 bases at J, with 16 bases between. The CDR3 is 16 amino acids. The germline V gene encodes CDR1 SGHTA and CDR2 FQGTGA. The CDR3: CASSLTGRRGSETQYF. CDR3 sequence (DNA): TGTGCCAGCAGCTTAACGGGTCGTAGGGGTTCGGAGACCCAGTACTTC.

This clonotype was observed many times. The gene calls are TRBV27 and TRBJ2-1; tentatively, D is TRBD1 (7 bases). V lost 4 bases, J lost 4 bases, and 14 bases lay in between. This CDR3 is built from 15 residues. CDR1 MNHEY and CDR2 SMNVEV come from the germline V gene (reference sequence). The CDR3 spells CASSSIQGTYNEQFF. The CDR3 DNA sequence: TGTGCCAGCAGTTCGATACAGGGGACTTACAATGAGCAGTTCTTC.

The chain carries TRBV7-3 and TRBJ2-1; 11 bases align to TRBD1. The CDR3 is made up of 15 amino acids. The germline V gene has CDR1 SGHTA and CDR2 FQGTGA. V lost 5 bases and J lost 9; bases outside the gene matches: 9. CDR3 DNA: TGTGCCAGCAGCCCCGGGACAGGGGGTCTAGGTGAGCAGTTCTTC. Its translation: CASSPGTGGLGEQFF.

This clonotype was found a few times. V gene TRBV28 combines with J gene TRBJ1-1; weak D call: TRBD1 (6 bases). The germline gives CDR1 MDHEN, CDR2 SYDVKM. The CDR3 length is 15 residues. V was shortened by 4 bases and J by 4 bases, with 16 bases between the two germline ends. CDR3 protein: CASSSPGEGGTEAFF. In DNA, the CDR3 is TGTGCCAGCAGTTCCCCAGGGGAGGGTGGCACTGAAGCTTTCTTT.

This clonotype was detected many times. V is TRBV24-1 and J is TRBJ2-3, with 12 bases matching TRBD2. Germline CDR1 and CDR2: KGHDR and SFDVKD. The CDR3 sequence is 18 residues long. Trimming removed 4 bases from V and 6 bases from J; junction bases left unmatched: 13. The CDR3 loop reads CATSDPSSSGRALDTQYF. In nucleotides, the CDR3 is TGTGCCACCAGTGACCCATCGTCTAGCGGGAGGGCATTGGATACGCAGTATTTT.

The chain combines TRBV10-3 with TRBJ2-1; 7 nucleotides agree with TRBD2. The CDR3 has 15 amino acids. J gave up 2 bases and V 5 bases, and 6 bases lay outside the gene matches. Germline loops: CDR1 ENHRY, CDR2 SYGVKD. CDR3 DNA sequence: TGTGCCATCAGTCTTGAGGGAGGGCCCTACAATGAGCAGTTCTTC. As protein: CAISLEGGPYNEQFF.

This clonotype was observed many times. V gene TRBV20-1 combines with J gene TRBJ2-2; D might be TRBD2 (6 bases). The germline V gene encodes CDR1 DFQATT and CDR2 SNEGSKA (reference sequence). The CDR3 runs to 13 residues. V was pared by 0 bases and J by 6 bases, with 8 bases between. CDR3 DNA sequence: TGCAGTGCTAGAGATACTAGCCCCGGGGAGCTGTTTTTT. It translates to CSARDTSPGELFF.

The V call is TRBV19, the J call TRBJ2-7, with D perhaps matching TRBD2 (6 bases). There are 15 residues in the CDR3. From germline, CDR1 is LNHDA and CDR2 SQIVND (reference sequence). V was cut by 9 bases and J by 0 bases, with 18 bases left in between. CDR3: CASSLLAGGSYEQYF. In nucleotides, the CDR3 is TGTGCCAGCTCACTCCTGGCCGGGGGCTCCTACGAGCAGTACTTC.

This clonotype has more than one count but fewer than ten. V and J are TRBV20-1 and TRBJ2-4; D might be TRBD1 or TRBD2, each matching 5 bases. CDR3 length: 14 residues. Deletions cut 3 bases from V and 8 bases from J, with 17 bases between. The germline V gene has CDR1 DFQATT and CDR2 SNEGSKA (reference sequence). CDR3 amino acids: CSASEGPADDIQYF. CDR3 DNA: TGCAGTGCTAGTGAGGGGCCGGCGGACGACATTCAGTACTTC.

The rearrangement links TRBV11-2 to TRBJ1-2, with a tentative D call TRBD1 (5 bases). The ends were cut back, 5 bases at V and 9 bases at J, with 13 bases in the middle. Germline V CDR1 and CDR2: SGHAT, FQNNGV. The CDR3 runs 12 residues. CDR3 nucleotides: TGTGCCAGCAGCCCAGGGACGCGTAGCTACACCTTC. It yields the protein CASSPGTRSYTF.

The J gene is TRBJ2-5, the V gene TRBV21-1; TRBD2 was called by the table and not checked on the DNA. TRBV21-1 is labeled a pseudogene. CDR3 length equals 16 residues. The CDR3 DNA follows: TGTGCCAGCAGCAAAGAGGGACTAGCGGGAAAGGAGACCCAGTACTTC. Amino acid sequence: CASSKEGLAGKETQYF.

This clonotype has ten or more counts. The chain employs TRBV10-3 and TRBJ2-2; 11 bases fit TRBD2. There are 19 residues in the CDR3. Germline CDR1 is ENHRY and CDR2 is SYGVKD. V was clipped by 3 bases and J by 7 bases; unmatched bases: 16. The CDR3 bases are TGTGCCATCAGTGACTCAGTTTCTTCTAGCGGGAGGTGGATCGGGGAGCTGTTTTTT. As protein: CAISDSVSSSGRWIGELFF.

Only a few counts were recorded for this clonotype. The gene calls are TRBV6-2 or TRBV6-3 and TRBJ2-7; no definite D call. Germline loops: CDR1 MNHEY, CDR2 SVGEGT. This CDR3 comprises 14 residues. Trimming took 4 bases from V and 6 from J, leaving 16 bases between them. Here the CDR3 reads CASSSTVGGREQYF. The CDR3 DNA follows: TGTGCCAGCAGTTCCACGGTAGGCGGACGCGAGCAGTACTTC.

This clonotype was observed at least ten times. The chain uses TRBV5-1 and TRBJ2-5; unclear D gene. The CDR3 sequence is 15 residues long. The V end lost 1 base, the J end lost 3 bases, and 13 bases lay between the germline ends. Germline CDR1 and CDR2: SGHRS and YFSETQ. CDR3 amino acids: CASSLSIAAKETQYF. The CDR3 nucleotides are TGCGCCAGCAGCTTGAGCATTGCGGCCAAAGAGACCCAGTACTTC.

This clonotype came up many times. The chain links TRBV6-6 to TRBJ1-1, with 10 bases identical to TRBD1. This CDR3 has 15 amino acids. The germline V gene has CDR1 MNHNY and CDR2 SVGAGI (reference sequence). The V segment lost 5 bases and the J segment 3 bases; nucleotides outside the gene matches: 6. In DNA, the CDR3 is TGTGCCAGCAGTACGGGGACAGGGGTTGACACTGAAGCTTTCTTT. Translated, it gives CASSTGTGVDTEAFF.